This passage covers 17 T cell receptor beta chains from one sample sequenced in a study of T cells in localized non-small cell lung cancer. Data came from immunoSEQ multiplex PCR; TCRdb stores just in-frame clones and leaves some out. The table includes approximately 17,000 clones, 82% detected once. The material sequenced was peripheral blood, taken before any cancer treatment. These TCRs come from a male donor at least 60 years old with stage I lung adenocarcinoma.

V is TRBV28 and J is TRBJ2-5; D might be TRBD2 (6 bases). The CDR3 has 15 amino acids. CDR1 and CDR2 from the germline V gene are MDHEN and SYDVKM. V gave up 2 bases and J gave up 4 bases, with 14 bases separating them. The CDR3 DNA reads TGTGCCAGCAGTTTAATTAGCGGAGAGGGAGAGACCCAGTACTTC. Its translation is CASSLISGEGETQYF.

V usage is TRBV7-9 and J usage is TRBJ2-7; TRBD2 matches at 15 bases. This CDR3 is built from 19 residues. V lost 5 bases and J lost 0; bases outside the gene matches: 11. Per the germline V gene, CDR1 is SEHNR and CDR2 is FQNEAQ (reference sequence). The CDR3 sequence is CASSPRGLAGGPTSYEQYF. CDR3 nucleotide sequence: TGTGCCAGCAGCCCGAGGGGACTAGCGGGAGGCCCAACCTCCTACGAGCAGTACTTC.

The V call is TRBV30, the J call TRBJ2-3; 14 nucleotides agree with TRBD2. Germline CDR1 is GTSNPN and CDR2 is SVGIG (reference sequence). J gave up 1 base and V 7 bases, and 4 bases lay outside the gene matches. The CDR3 is made up of 15 amino acids. As DNA, the CDR3 is TGTGCCTTCGGACTAGCGGGAGGTGGCACAGATACGCAGTATTTT. This translates into CAFGLAGGGTDTQYF. Looking up the rest from reference TRBV30 and TRBJ2-3 gives the full variable domain: SQTIHQWPATLVQPVGSPLSLECTVEGTSNPNLYWYRQAAGRGLQLLFYSVGIGQISSEVPQNLSASRPQDRQFILSSKKLLLSDSGFYLCAFGLAGGGTDTQYFGPGTRLTVL.

The V call is TRBV11-3, the J call TRBJ2-1, with D perhaps TRBD2 (5 bases). The V gene's germline CDR1 is SGHNT and CDR2 YENEEA. Trimming took off 1 base at V and 5 bases at J, with 9 bases between the two ends. The CDR3 has 14 residues. The CDR3 region has the DNA TGTGCCAGCAGCTTAGTTGCGGGCAACAATGAGCAGTTCTTC. As protein: CASSLVAGNNEQFF.

The chain employs TRBV5-4 and TRBJ1-1; TRBD1 matches at 8 bases. The length of the CDR3 is 14 residues. J gave up 7 bases and V 2 bases, and 7 bases lay outside the gene matches. From germline, CDR1 is SGHNT and CDR2 YYREEE (reference sequence). The CDR3 loop is CASSLQDREYEAFF. The CDR3 region has the DNA TGTGCCAGCAGCTTACAGGACAGGGAGTATGAAGCTTTCTTT.

J is TRBJ2-7 and V is TRBV5-1, with TRBD2 matching 7 bases. This CDR3 is 15 amino acids long. V shed 2 bases, J shed 7 bases, and the junction held 12 bases outside the gene matches. Germline loops: CDR1 SGHRS, CDR2 YFSETQ. The CDR3 here is CASSFGWEGSKEQYF. The CDR3 bases are TGCGCCAGCAGCTTTGGGTGGGAGGGTTCAAAGGAGCAGTACTTC.

The genes are TRBV5-6 and TRBJ2-3; D gene uncertain. Germline assignment: CDR1 SGHDT and CDR2 YYEEEE. The CDR3 totals 16 residues. V was pared by 0 bases and J by 1 base, with 12 bases between. CDR3 sequence: CASSLALGGRTDTQYF. The CDR3 DNA follows: TGTGCCAGCAGCTTGGCTCTAGGTGGGCGCACAGATACGCAGTATTTT.

V gene TRBV7-9 combines with J gene TRBJ2-1; tentatively, D is TRBD2 (5 bases). The V gene lost 3 bases and the J gene lost 1 base, with 7 bases spanning the gap. CDR3 length equals 14 residues. Germline assignment: CDR1 SEHNR and CDR2 FQNEAQ (reference sequence). In DNA form, the CDR3 reads TGTGCCAGCAGCTTCAGCGGATCCTACAATGAGCAGTTCTTC. Translated, it gives CASSFSGSYNEQFF.

The J gene is TRBJ2-1, the V gene TRBV7-3, with a weak D call TRBD2 (7 bases). CDR1 and CDR2 from the germline V gene are SGHTA and FQGTGA. This CDR3 region has 18 residues. Trimming took off 4 bases at V and 1 base at J, with 20 bases between the two ends. The CDR3 loop reads CASSSTFGGRESYNEQFF. CDR3 sequence (DNA): TGTGCCAGCAGCTCAACCTTCGGGGGGCGGGAGTCCTACAATGAGCAGTTCTTC.

There are a few counts of this clone. J is TRBJ1-2 and V is TRBV6-5, with 9 bases identical to TRBD1. The trim removed 7 bases at V and 8 bases at J, leaving 11 bases unmatched. CDR3 size: 14 residues. Germline assignment: CDR1 MNHEY and CDR2 SVGAGI. The DNA of the CDR3 is TGTGCCAGCACCGGGGGACAGGGAGGGGAAGGCTACACCTTC. Translated: CASTGGQGGEGYTF.

The chain is built from TRBV11-2 and TRBJ1-2, with a tentative D call TRBD1 (6 bases). V gave up 3 bases and J gave up 4 bases, with 12 bases separating them. Germline loops: CDR1 SGHAT, CDR2 FQNNGV. This CDR3 has 14 amino acids. The CDR3 reads CASSFQGSSYGYTF. The CDR3 DNA sequence: TGTGCCAGCAGCTTCCAGGGGAGCAGCTATGGCTACACCTTC.

The chain couples TRBV7-9 to TRBJ2-7; TRBD1 is a possible D gene (9 bases). This CDR3 comprises 15 residues. The V gene's germline CDR1 is SEHNR and CDR2 FQNEAQ (reference sequence). V was trimmed by 5 bases and J by 2 bases, leaving 16 bases between them. The chain's CDR3 is CASSREGQGPYEQYF. CDR3 DNA: TGTGCCAGCAGCCGGGAGGGACAGGGACCCTACGAGCAGTACTTC.

The chain recombines TRBV5-6 with TRBJ1-1; D is perhaps TRBD1 (5 bases). This CDR3 has 14 residues. V lost 4 bases and J lost 3, with 13 bases in between. Germline CDR1 and CDR2: SGHDT and YYEEEE. The CDR3 coding sequence is TGTGCCAGCAGCCTCGGGTGGGGGGACACTGAAGCTTTCTTT. The encoded protein is CASSLGWGDTEAFF. The entire variable domain, with the rest obtained from reference TRBV5-6 and TRBJ1-1, is as follows: DAGVTQSPTHLIKTRGQQVTLRCSPKSGHDTVSWYQQALGQGPQFIFQYYEEEERQRGNFPDRFSGHQFPNYSSELNVNALLLGDSALYLCASSLGWGDTEAFFGQGTRLTVV.

CDR3 sequence reads: CASGLSGAYGYTF. The CDR3 DNA is TGTGCTAGTGGTTTGAGTGGAGCTTATGGCTACACCTTC. The chain combines TRBV12-5 with TRBJ1-2; D gene ambiguous. This CDR3 has 13 residues. In germline, CDR1 is LGHNT, CDR2 FRNRAP. The ends were cut back, 2 bases at V and 5 bases at J, with 9 bases in the middle.

The J gene is TRBJ1-5, the V gene TRBV19; the D is unclear. CDR1 is LNHDA, CDR2 SQIVND, per germline (reference sequence). The CDR3 has 15 residues. The V gene lost 2 bases and the J gene lost 5 bases, with 13 bases spanning the gap. The CDR3 DNA follows: TGTGCCAGTAGTATAATGCTAGACGATCATCAGCCCCAGCATTTT. Translating gives CASSIMLDDHQPQHF.

CDR3 protein: CTSSQEWQVDSPLHF. The CDR3 DNA follows: TGCACCAGCAGCCAAGAATGGCAGGTAGATTCACCCCTCCACTTT. This rearrangement joins TRBV1 to TRBJ1-6; TRBD1 is the table's D call, not checked against the DNA. TRBV1 is described as a pseudogene. The CDR3 has 15 amino acids.

J is TRBJ1-4 and V is TRBV5-6, with D maybe TRBD1 (5 bases). Per the germline V gene, CDR1 is SGHDT and CDR2 is YYEEEE. V was trimmed by 6 bases and J by 3 bases, leaving 12 bases between them. This CDR3 is built from 14 residues. The CDR3: CASKGKVANEKLFF. CDR3 bases: TGTGCCAGCAAGGGGAAGGTGGCTAATGAAAAACTGTTTTTT.